This entry concerns a single T cell receptor (beta chain). The data derive from a study of T cell changes during pregnancy in multiple sclerosis. V lost 4 bases, J lost 7 bases, and 15 bases lay in between. Per germline, CDR1 SGHRS and CDR2 YFSETQ. This CDR3 is built from 14 residues. Clones were read by immunoSEQ multiplex PCR, and TCRdb kept only the in-frame ones, dropping some. There are 70,000 to 90,000 clones in the sample; roughly 93% occur only once, and more than 1% lies in the top ten. This sequence joins TRBV5-1 and TRBJ2-1; D unclear. Source: peripheral blood, taken in the first trimester of pregnancy. This TCR was recovered from a female donor with multiple sclerosis, enrolled in a pregnancy study. The CDR3 region is CASSPPALRNEQFF. The CDR3 bases are TGCGCCAGCAGCCCCCCGGCCCTGAGGAATGAGCAGTTCTTC.